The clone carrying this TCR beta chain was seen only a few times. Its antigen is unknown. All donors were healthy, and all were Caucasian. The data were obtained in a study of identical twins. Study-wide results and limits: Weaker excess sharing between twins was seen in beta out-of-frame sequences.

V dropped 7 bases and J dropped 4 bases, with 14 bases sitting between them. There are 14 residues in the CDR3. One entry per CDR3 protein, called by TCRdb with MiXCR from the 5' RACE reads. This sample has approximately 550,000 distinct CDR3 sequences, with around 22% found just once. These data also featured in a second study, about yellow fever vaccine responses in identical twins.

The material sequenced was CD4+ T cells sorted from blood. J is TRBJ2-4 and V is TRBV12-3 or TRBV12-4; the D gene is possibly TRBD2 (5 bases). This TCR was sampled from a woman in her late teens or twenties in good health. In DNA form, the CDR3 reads TGTGCCAGCACTCCCGCGGGCAGGAAAAACATTCAGTACTTC. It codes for CASTPAGRKNIQYF.